The 19 T cell receptor beta chains presented below share a single source sample, sequenced in a study of regulatory T cells in long-lasting Graves disease. Time point here: persistent/refractory GD, antithyroid drugs over 5 years with positive TRAb. Extracted RNA from PBMCs served as the source of the TCR library. Both iRepertoire HTBI primers and Arm-PCR of CDR3 regions were used to build the TCR beta libraries. One entry per CDR3 protein, called by TCRdb with MiXCR from the multiplex PCR reads. The sample holds around 460,000 distinct CDR3 sequences; roughly 21% are singletons and the top ten take approximately 6.4%. Sequences were derived from peripheral blood mononuclear cells (PBMCs), sampled when the disease was refractory, from a patient treated with antithyroid drugs. These receptors originate from a female donor with Graves disease.

This clonotype was recorded many times. The chain uses TRBV15 and TRBJ2-6; no definite D call. The CDR3 spans 17 residues. Trimming removed 2 bases from V and 0 bases from J, with 11 bases in between. Germline assignment: CDR1 LNHNV and CDR2 YYDKDF (reference sequence). The CDR3 nucleotides are TGTGCCACCAGCAGACCCCCAGTAGCCTCTGGGGCCAACGTCCTGACTTTC. It is translated as CATSRPPVASGANVLTF.

This clonotype was counted ten times or more. The chain joins TRBV28 to TRBJ2-7, with D perhaps TRBD2 (5 bases). The V and J ends lost 5 bases and 6 bases respectively, with 17 bases between them. The CDR3 has 14 residues. CDR1 is MDHEN, CDR2 SYDVKM, per germline. DNA of the CDR3: TGTGCCAGCAGTCCCCCGGGAACCTCCATCGAGCAGTACTTC. Its protein is CASSPPGTSIEQYF.

This clonotype appeared many times. The V and J genes are TRBV12-3 or TRBV12-4 and TRBJ1-1; D call uncertain. Trimming removed 1 base at V and 5 bases at J, with 11 bases between. CDR3 length: 14 amino acids. This chain's CDR3 is CASSLGEGWTEAFF. In DNA, the CDR3 is TGTGCCAGCAGTTTAGGGGAAGGGTGGACTGAAGCTTTCTTT.

Many counts were recorded for this clonotype. This chain joins TRBV12-3 or TRBV12-4 and TRBJ1-1; a weak D match, TRBD1 (6 bases). The CDR3 is made up of 15 amino acids. V was trimmed by 3 bases and J by 3 bases, leaving 14 bases between them. The CDR3 protein is CASSLWSGADTEAFF. The DNA for the CDR3 is TGTGCCAGCAGTTTGTGGTCAGGGGCGGACACTGAAGCTTTCTTT.

This chain uses TRBV6-1 with TRBJ2-5, with 7 bases aligning to TRBD1. The CDR3 covers 13 residues. V lost 6 bases, J lost 6 bases, and 7 bases stayed unmatched. The germline V gene has CDR1 MNHNS and CDR2 SASEGT. The CDR3 spells CASRAQGVQTQYF. The CDR3 DNA reads as TGTGCCAGCAGGGCGCAGGGGGTGCAGACCCAGTACTTC.

This clonotype was seen a few times. The V gene is TRBV28, the J gene TRBJ2-4; a weak D match, TRBD2 (6 bases). V was shortened by 8 bases and J by 0 bases, with 14 bases between the two germline ends. Germline CDR1 and CDR2: MDHEN and SYDVKM. This CDR3 region has 15 residues. The CDR3 nucleotides are TGTGCCAGCTCCCCACCGGGGGTAGCCAAAAACATTCAGTACTTC. Its protein is CASSPPGVAKNIQYF.

Concerning this clonotype: With a much larger clone just one base away, this may be a read error. This rearrangement joins TRBV11-3 to TRBJ2-5; the match to TRBD2 covers 13 bases. Germline loops: CDR1 SGHNT, CDR2 YENEEA. CDR3 length: 18 residues. V was pared by 3 bases and J by 7 bases, with 14 bases of the junction left unmatched. Written as DNA, the CDR3 is TGTGCCAGCAGCTTGGACAGGGCACTAGCGGGAGGGCCGAGGACCCAGTACTTC. Its protein is CASSLDRALAGGPRTQYF.

This clonotype was recorded many times. V is TRBV7-2 and J is TRBJ1-1; TRBD1 aligns across 8 bases. V was pared by 7 bases and J by 1 base, with 2 bases of the junction left unmatched. The CDR3 spans 13 residues. Germline V gene data show CDR1 as SGHTA and CDR2 as FQGNSA. The DNA of the CDR3 is TGTGCCAGCACGGACAGGGCGAACACTGAAGCTTTCTTT. Its protein is CASTDRANTEAFF.

The gene calls are TRBV28 and TRBJ1-1, with D perhaps matching TRBD1 (6 bases). CDR3 length equals 18 residues. The germline V and J ends were trimmed by 3 bases and 1 base, with 21 bases remaining between them. CDR1 and CDR2 (germline): MDHEN, SYDVKM. The CDR3 loop is CASSFHTRGPTPNTEAFF. As DNA, the CDR3 is TGTGCCAGCAGTTTCCACACCAGGGGCCCTACTCCGAACACTGAAGCTTTCTTT.

The rearrangement uses TRBV7-9 and TRBJ1-2, with a tentative D call TRBD1 (6 bases). Trimming shortened V by 4 bases and J by 4 bases, and 22 bases separated the two germline ends. This CDR3 contains 17 residues. CDR1 and CDR2 from the germline V gene are SEHNR and FQNEAQ (reference sequence). The CDR3 coding sequence is TGTGCCAGCAGCTCCCCGGGGGGGGGGCGCGGCGGCTATGGCTACACCTTC. It specifies CASSSPGGGRGGYGYTF.

Of note for this clonotype: Possible read error: a much larger clone is one base away. The CDR3 loop is CASGLGGETQYF. In DNA, the CDR3 is TGTGCCAGCGGACTCGGGGGGGAGACCCAGTACTTC. This chain links TRBV5-5 with TRBJ2-1, with 7 bases identical to TRBD2. The DNA matches TRBJ2-5 better at its end, which makes the J call doubtful. Germline V lookup: CDR1 SGHKS, CDR2 YYEKEE (reference sequence). This CDR3 region has 12 residues.

This clonotype was seen a few times. The chain is built from TRBV4-3 and TRBJ1-1; D gene ambiguous. Trimming left V 0 bases short and J 1 base short, with 9 bases between. There are 15 residues in the CDR3. Germline CDR1 reads LGHNA; CDR2 reads YSLEER. In DNA, the CDR3 is TGCGCCAGCAGCCAAGAGCGCGCCGGGAACACTGAAGCTTTCTTT. Protein sequence: CASSQERAGNTEAFF.

This clonotype was detected ten times or more. The chain carries TRBV6-1 and TRBJ1-2, with D unresolved. The CDR3 covers 14 residues. The ends were cut back, 6 bases at V and 1 base at J, with 12 bases in the middle. Germline V gene sequence: CDR1 MNHNS, CDR2 SASEGT. CDR3 protein: CASSSTTDNYGYTF. The CDR3 region has the DNA TGTGCCAGCAGCTCCACCACAGATAACTATGGCTACACCTTC.

The chain uses TRBV5-1 and TRBJ1-1; D gene ambiguous. The CDR3 is made up of 13 amino acids. CDR1 is SGHRS, CDR2 YFSETQ, per germline. V lost 2 bases to trimming and J lost 4 bases, with 9 bases between them. The chain's CDR3 is CASSFRTGTEAFF. CDR3 DNA: TGCGCCAGCAGCTTCAGGACGGGCACTGAAGCTTTCTTT.

As concerns this clonotype: The junction does not match germline at one end; this may be a read error. The chain is built from TRBV27 and TRBJ1-5; possibly TRBD1 for D (5 bases). CDR1 MNHEY and CDR2 SMNVEV come from the germline V gene (reference sequence). The length of the CDR3 is 19 residues. The DNA for the CDR3 is TGTGCCAGCGGTTTATCGGGGGGGGGAATAGGAGGAGGCAATCAGCCCCAGCATTTT. This encodes CASGLSGGGIGGGNQPQHF.

The gene calls are TRBV12-3 or TRBV12-4 and TRBJ2-3; no definite D call. Trimming took 6 bases from V and 4 from J, leaving 11 bases between them. The CDR3 consists of 13 residues. This chain's CDR3 is CASSRSVADTQYF. The CDR3 DNA reads TGTGCCAGCAGCCGCTCGGTGGCAGATACGCAGTATTTT.

This chain connects TRBV29-1 to TRBJ2-7; D gene uncertain. The CDR3 loop spans 13 amino acids. Looked up from germline, CDR1 is SQVTM and CDR2 is ANQGSEA. Trimming took off 4 bases at V and 0 bases at J, with 10 bases between the two ends. The CDR3 reads CSVVLDGSYEQYF. DNA for the CDR3: TGCAGCGTTGTTCTGGACGGCTCCTACGAGCAGTACTTC.

The rearrangement links TRBV28 to TRBJ2-3, with no clear D. The V end lost 2 bases, the J end lost 1 base, and 7 bases lay between the germline ends. In germline, CDR1 is MDHEN, CDR2 SYDVKM. The CDR3 length is 14 residues. The CDR3 is CASSLGLRTDTQYF. CDR3 DNA sequence: TGTGCCAGCAGTTTAGGTCTCCGCACAGATACGCAGTATTTT.

The rearrangement uses TRBV5-1 and TRBJ1-2; D gene uncertain. The CDR3 totals 15 residues. Trimming shortened V by 0 bases and J by 3 bases, and 12 bases separated the two germline ends. Germline V gene sequence: CDR1 SGHRS, CDR2 YFSETQ. The CDR3 coding sequence is TGCGCCAGCAGCTTGGAAGGCGGTACGGACTATGGCTACACCTTC. This codes for CASSLEGGTDYGYTF.